The 29 T cell receptor beta chains in this list originate from one sample, sequenced in a study of T cells in Graves' hyperthyroidism and ophthalmopathy. From RNA transcripts, TCR beta CDR3 regions were amplified. HTBI primers drove first-round RT-PCR of the TCR CDR3. TCRdb itself ran the multiplex PCR reads through MiXCR, one entry per CDR3 protein. This sample has 80,000 to 100,000 distinct CDR3 sequences, with around 40% found just once. The specimen sequenced was peripheral blood or thyroid tissue (not recorded which). These receptor sequences come from a woman aged 25 to 45 with Graves' hyperthyroidism.

This clonotype was recorded at least ten times. The chain joins TRBV4-2 to TRBJ1-2, with a possible D match to TRBD1 (5 bases). The CDR3 contains 16 residues. V lost 0 bases, J lost 5 bases, and 16 bases lay in between. Germline values: CDR1 LGHNA, CDR2 YNFKEQ. In nucleotides, the CDR3 is TGTGCCAGCAGCCAAGATGATACTCAGGGTTTTTATGGCTACACCTTC. Protein product: CASSQDDTQGFYGYTF.

Note on this clonotype: The junction departs from germline at one end; a sequencing error may be responsible. The V gene is TRBV7-2, the J gene TRBJ2-7; possibly TRBD1 or TRBD2 for D (6 bases each). The CDR3 contains 14 residues. Germline CDR1 is SGHTA and CDR2 is FQGNSA. CDR3 sequence: CASSLQGGTNERYF. CDR3 DNA: TGTGCCAGCAGCTTACAAGGGGGGACCAACGAGCGGTACTTC.

The chain carries TRBV6-1 and TRBJ2-5, with TRBD2 identical over 14 bases. Germline V gene data show CDR1 as MNHNS and CDR2 as SASEGT. Trimming took 4 bases from V and 4 from J; bases not matched to a gene: 11. This CDR3 has 18 residues. As DNA, the CDR3 is TGTGCCAGCAGTGCTTCCCTGACTAGCGGGAGGGCCAGAGAGACCCAGTACTTC. It specifies CASSASLTSGRARETQYF.

The rearrangement joins TRBV2 to TRBJ1-1, with D possibly matching TRBD1 (5 bases). Germline V gene sequence: CDR1 SNHLY, CDR2 FYNNEI. The V gene lost 6 bases and the J gene lost 1 base, with 9 bases spanning the gap. CDR3 size: 13 residues. The CDR3: CASRGGRNTEAFF. The CDR3 DNA reads as TGTGCCAGCAGGGGGGGTAGGAACACTGAAGCTTTCTTT.

This clonotype was recorded at least ten times. V and J are TRBV2 and TRBJ1-2; D gene unclear. Trimming stripped 2 bases from V and 6 bases from J, with 13 bases between. Germline loops: CDR1 SNHLY, CDR2 FYNNEI. The CDR3 has 14 residues. As DNA, the CDR3 is TGTGCCAGCAGTGAACGTTCTAGGCAGGATGGCTACACCTTC. Protein sequence: CASSERSRQDGYTF.

This clonotype was observed at least ten times. The V and J genes are TRBV27 and TRBJ2-5; a possible D gene is TRBD1 (5 bases). Germline assignment: CDR1 MNHEY and CDR2 SMNVEV (reference sequence). Trimming removed 5 bases at V and 3 bases at J, with 10 bases between. CDR3 length: 13 amino acids. The CDR3 spells CASSEQDEETQYF. The CDR3 bases are TGTGCCAGCAGTGAACAGGACGAAGAGACCCAGTACTTC.

This clonotype appeared a single time. A read error may produce the germline difference seen at one junction end. V and J are TRBV4-1 and TRBJ2-2; TRBD2 matches 8 bases. There are 12 residues in the CDR3. Germline loops: CDR1 MGHRA, CDR2 YSYEKL. CDR3 sequence: CASSQREKELFF. The CDR3 DNA reads TGTGCCAGCAGCCAGCGGGAGAAGGAGCTGTTTTTT.

This clonotype was counted at least ten times. CDR3 protein: CASSPKEREAWKTQYF. The CDR3 region has the DNA TGTGCCAGCAGCCCTAAGGAACGAGAGGCGTGGAAGACCCAGTACTTC. V and J are TRBV3-1 and TRBJ2-5; no clear D. Germline CDR1 LGHDT, CDR2 YNNKEL (reference sequence). The CDR3 spans 16 residues. The V gene lost 4 bases and the J gene lost 6 bases, with 21 bases spanning the gap.

This clonotype has a count of ten or more. The CDR3 DNA sequence: TGTGCCAGCAGCACACAGGGGGCCCCCAACTATGGCTACACCTTC. Protein product: CASSTQGAPNYGYTF. The chain recombines TRBV7-9 with TRBJ1-2; TRBD1 matches at 9 bases. Looked up from germline, CDR1 is SEHNR and CDR2 is FQNEAQ (reference sequence). The CDR3 consists of 15 residues. V was pared by 5 bases and J by 2 bases, with 6 bases of the junction left unmatched.

The chain couples TRBV7-9 to TRBJ2-7; TRBD2 matches at 7 bases. CDR3 length: 15 residues. J gave up 5 bases and V 7 bases, and 14 bases lay outside the gene matches. Germline-derived CDR1 and CDR2 are SEHNR and FQNEAQ (reference sequence). CDR3 amino acids: CASTPLEGGPHEQYF. As DNA, the CDR3 is TGTGCCAGCACCCCCTTGGAGGGAGGGCCCCACGAGCAGTACTTC.

This clonotype was seen ten or more times. The chain is built from TRBV6-5 and TRBJ2-7; D unclear. CDR1 is MNHEY and CDR2 is SVGAGI in the germline V gene. This CDR3 comprises 13 residues. Trimming removed 8 bases from V and 1 base from J, with 12 bases in between. The DNA of the CDR3 is TGTGCCAGCTTTCGATACGGGTCCTACGAGCAGTACTTC. Translating gives CASFRYGSYEQYF.

Relative to its sample, this clonotype is large. The CDR3 DNA is TGCAGTGCTAGGTCAAGGGAAGAGACCCAGTACTTC. Residues: CSARSREETQYF. The rearrangement links TRBV20-1 to TRBJ2-5; the D is unclear. The CDR3 extends over 12 amino acids. The germline gives CDR1 DFQATT, CDR2 SNEGSKA (reference sequence). V lost 3 bases and J lost 3, with 8 bases in between.

This clonotype was counted at least ten times. This rearrangement joins TRBV19 to TRBJ2-7; D ambiguous. Trimming left V 3 bases short and J 0 bases short, with 15 bases between. Germline CDR1 LNHDA, CDR2 SQIVND (reference sequence). The CDR3 runs 16 residues. The CDR3 nucleotides are TGTGCCAGTAGTATGCAGTTGCAGGCCCTCTCCTACGAGCAGTACTTC. This codes for CASSMQLQALSYEQYF.

Regarding this clonotype: Its ends do not fully match the called genes, so a read error is possible. This chain uses TRBV4-3 with TRBJ1-1; D remains ambiguous. The CDR3 loop spans 14 amino acids. Germline CDR1 reads LGHNA; CDR2 reads YSLEER. In nucleotides, the CDR3 is TGCGCCAGCAGCCGGGAACGGATTGGCACTGAAGCTCTCTTT. This sequence encodes CASSRERIGTEALF.

This clonotype was seen many times. This sequence joins TRBV4-1 and TRBJ2-7; D is possibly TRBD2 (6 bases). In germline, CDR1 is MGHRA, CDR2 YSYEKL. The CDR3 spans 11 residues. V was cut by 4 bases and J by 5 bases, with 6 bases left in between. The CDR3 region is CASSRGDEQYF. CDR3 DNA sequence: TGCGCCAGCAGCCGGGGGGACGAGCAGTACTTC.

The rearrangement uses TRBV10-1 and TRBJ2-3; 7 bases map to TRBD2. CDR1 and CDR2 from the germline V gene are WNHNN and SYGVQD (reference sequence). CDR3 length equals 16 residues. Trimming at V came to 2 bases and at J to 2 bases, leaving 7 bases not matched to a gene. The CDR3 protein is CASSESWDYPTDTQYF. The CDR3 nucleotides are TGCGCCAGCAGTGAGAGTTGGGACTACCCCACAGATACGCAGTATTTT.

The table lists this clonotype with a few counts. This rearrangement joins TRBV28 to TRBJ1-2; a weak D match, TRBD1 (5 bases). Trimming removed 3 bases at V and 2 bases at J, with 16 bases between. CDR1 is MDHEN, CDR2 SYDVKM, per germline. The CDR3 loop spans 16 amino acids. CDR3 in DNA: TGTGCCAGCAGTTTTAATGGTGAGGGGAGGAACTATGGCTACACCTTC. Protein: CASSFNGEGRNYGYTF.

This clonotype occurred many times. The chain combines TRBV6-6 with TRBJ1-5; D ambiguous. Trimming pared 5 bases from V and 3 bases from J, leaving 14 bases between. Germline assignment: CDR1 MNHNY and CDR2 SVGAGI (reference sequence). The CDR3 has 15 residues. The CDR3 protein is CASSLDRAHNQPQHF. CDR3 sequence (DNA): TGTGCCAGCAGTCTGGACCGGGCCCACAATCAGCCCCAGCATTTT.

There are many counts of this clonotype. This CDR3 is CASSYSPSSYEQYF. Written as DNA, the CDR3 is TGTGCCAGCAGTTACTCGCCCTCGAGCTACGAGCAGTACTTC. The chain links TRBV6-6 to TRBJ2-7; no clear D. Germline V gives CDR1 MNHNY, CDR2 SVGAGI (reference sequence). The CDR3 loop spans 14 amino acids. The V and J ends lost 0 bases and 3 bases respectively, with 9 bases between them.

This chain uses TRBV7-2 with TRBJ2-7; no clear D gene. With 5 bases removed from V and 3 bases from J, the gap between germline ends came to 14 bases. There are 14 residues in the CDR3. Germline assignment: CDR1 SGHTA and CDR2 FQGNSA. The CDR3 nucleotides read TGTGCCAGCAGCAACCGTGGCGGCTTCTACGAGCAGTACTTC. This codes for CASSNRGGFYEQYF.

This clonotype has at least ten counts. The chain carries TRBV24-1 and TRBJ1-2; TRBD1 agrees at 7 bases. The CDR3 is 15 residues long. Per germline, CDR1 KGHDR and CDR2 SFDVKD. Losses at the gene ends were 3 bases for V and 7 bases for J; bases not matched to a gene: 10. Here the CDR3 reads CATSDARRDSAGYTF. Here the CDR3 DNA reads TGTGCCACCAGTGATGCGAGGCGGGACAGTGCTGGCTACACCTTC.

This rearrangement joins TRBV12-3 or TRBV12-4 to TRBJ2-5; D possibly matches TRBD1 or TRBD2 (5 bases each). V gave up 3 bases and J gave up 4 bases, with 9 bases separating them. This CDR3 region has 13 residues. CDR3 nucleotide sequence: TGTGCCAGCAGTTTGGGGACGCCAGAGACCCAGTACTTC. This translates into CASSLGTPETQYF.

This clonotype came up many times. The rearrangement links TRBV5-1 to TRBJ1-2, with TRBD1 as a possible D gene (5 bases). V was clipped by 1 base and J by 6 bases, with 19 bases between them. This CDR3 has 16 residues. Germline-derived CDR1 and CDR2 are SGHRS and YFSETQ. The CDR3 DNA reads as TGCGCCAGCAGCTTGTCGGCAGTTCCCTCGGGGGATGGCTACACCTTC. Its protein is CASSLSAVPSGDGYTF.

There are many counts of this clonotype. V is TRBV9 and J is TRBJ2-1, with D perhaps matching TRBD2 (6 bases). V was pared by 3 bases and J by 8 bases, with 21 bases between. Looked up from germline, CDR1 is SGDLS and CDR2 is YYNGEE. CDR3 length: 16 residues. For the CDR3, the DNA is TGTGCCAGCAGCGGGGGGGAACTAGCCGACCCGGATGAGCAGTTCTTC. It encodes CASSGGELADPDEQFF.

The gene calls are TRBV5-6 and TRBJ2-3; D uncertain. CDR1 and CDR2 from the germline V gene are SGHDT and YYEEEE. The CDR3 spans 14 residues. V gave up 0 bases and J gave up 4 bases, with 9 bases separating them. CDR3 in amino acids: CASSLVLAPDTQYF. The CDR3 nucleotides read TGTGCCAGCAGCTTGGTTCTGGCCCCAGATACGCAGTATTTT.

This clonotype was observed many times. The rearrangement joins TRBV10-3 to TRBJ1-5; perhaps TRBD1 as D (6 bases). V was shortened by 2 bases and J by 7 bases, with 12 bases between the two germline ends. The CDR3 extends over 14 amino acids. Per germline, CDR1 ENHRY and CDR2 SYGVKD. Here the CDR3 DNA reads TGTGCCATCAGTGAGACAGGGCGAGGACAGCCCCAGCATTTT. Its protein product is CAISETGRGQPQHF.

This clonotype was recorded at least ten times. The CDR3 region is CAIRAGQGNGATEAFF. The CDR3 DNA reads TGTGCCATCAGGGCGGGACAGGGGAATGGGGCGACTGAAGCTTTCTTT. The V and J genes are TRBV10-3 and TRBJ1-1, with 10 nucleotides matching TRBD1. After removal of 6 bases from V and 5 bases from J, the junction contained 12 bases not matched to a gene. The germline V gene encodes CDR1 ENHRY and CDR2 SYGVKD. The CDR3 is made up of 16 amino acids.

Note on this clonotype: Since a much larger clone is just one base distant, this may be a read error. This CDR3 is CASSQGYEEPYERYF. The CDR3 bases are TGTGCCAGCAGCCAAGGATACGAGGAGCCCTACGAGCGGTACTTC. The rearrangement uses TRBV4-2 and TRBJ2-7, with D unclear. CDR1 and CDR2 from the germline V gene are LGHNA and YNFKEQ. The CDR3 covers 15 residues.

The DNA for the CDR3 is TGTGCCAGCGGACAGGGGGCCACAACAGATACGCAGTATTTT. This encodes CASGQGATTDTQYF. J is TRBJ2-3 and V is TRBV11-2; 11 bases are a match to TRBD1. This CDR3 comprises 14 residues. V gave up 8 bases and J gave up 3 bases; unmatched junction bases: 4. Germline values: CDR1 SGHAT, CDR2 FQNNGV.